These 30 T cell receptor beta chains were all obtained from the same sample, sequenced in a study of blood T cell repertoires in COVID-19. Produced via immunoSEQ multiplex PCR; TCRdb's table is partial and in-frame only. This table has tens of thousands of clones, about 80% appearing once. The sample comprised peripheral blood. These receptors originate from a man at least 80 years old with COVID-19, enrolled during active disease.

This clone came up a few times. This chain links TRBV30 with TRBJ1-6; 11 nucleotides line up with TRBD1. Germline trimming cut 4 bases from V and 9 bases from J; bases unmatched to any gene: 2. Germline CDR1 reads GTSNPN; CDR2 reads SVGIG (reference sequence). The CDR3 length is 13 residues. The CDR3 loop reads CAWTGQGASPLHF. The CDR3 DNA sequence: TGTGCCTGGACCGGACAGGGGGCTTCACCCCTCCACTTT.

J is TRBJ2-3 and V is TRBV10-3; 7 nucleotides line up with TRBD1. The CDR3 contains 15 residues. The junction had 3 bases not matched to a gene; V was cut back by 2 bases and J by 1 base. Germline assignment: CDR1 ENHRY and CDR2 SYGVKD. The CDR3 bases are TGTGCCATCAGTGAGACAGGGGCCGGCACAGATACGCAGTATTTT. It is translated as CAISETGAGTDTQYF.

The chain joins TRBV12-3 or TRBV12-4 to TRBJ2-7; D gene unclear. CDR3 size: 10 residues. V lost 3 bases, J lost 6 bases, and 3 bases lay in between. CDR3 in amino acids: CASSLREQYF. The CDR3 DNA is TGTGCCAGCAGTTTGCGCGAGCAGTACTTC.

The chain is built from TRBV24-1 and TRBJ1-1, with TRBD1 identical over 7 bases. Trimming at V came to 9 bases and at J to 7 bases, leaving 10 bases not matched to a gene. This CDR3 contains 13 residues. Germline V gene data show CDR1 as KGHDR and CDR2 as SFDVKD. In DNA, the CDR3 is TGTGCCACCGGAGAAGGACAGGACGGTGAAGCTTTCTTT. It codes for CATGEGQDGEAFF.

The chain employs TRBV9 and TRBJ1-1; no definite D call. The CDR3 runs 18 residues. The V end lost 0 bases, the J end lost 0 bases, and 18 bases lay between the germline ends. Per the germline V gene, CDR1 is SGDLS and CDR2 is YYNGEE. In nucleotides, the CDR3 is TGTGCCAGCAGCGTAGCTCTACAGCCTAATTCTTTGAACACTGAAGCTTTCTTT. Protein product: CASSVALQPNSLNTEAFF.

The chain couples TRBV14 to TRBJ1-3; D uncertain. CDR1 is SGHDN, CDR2 FVKESK, per germline. The CDR3 runs 13 residues. V lost 1 base and J 3 bases, leaving 4 bases between the germline ends. In DNA form, the CDR3 reads TGTGCCAGCAGCCAAGTTATTGGAAACACCATATATTTT. Amino acid sequence: CASSQVIGNTIYF.

This sequence joins TRBV7-9 and TRBJ2-7; weak D call: TRBD2 (5 bases). The CDR3 contains 17 residues. V lost 5 bases to trimming and J lost 1 base, with 21 bases between them. The germline CDR1 and CDR2 sequences are SEHNR and FQNEAQ (reference sequence). CDR3 nucleotides: TGTGCCAGCAGCCCAGAGACCGGACGGGGTAGGTCCTACGAGCAGTACGTC. It specifies CASSPETGRGRSYEQYV.

The J gene is TRBJ2-5, the V gene TRBV6-6; the D is unclear. Trimming stripped 6 bases from V and 3 bases from J, with 5 bases between. The CDR3 totals 11 residues. Per the germline V gene, CDR1 is MNHNY and CDR2 is SVGAGI (reference sequence). CDR3 DNA sequence: TGTGCCAGCAGCCTCGAAGAGACCCAGTACTTC. Protein sequence: CASSLEETQYF.

The table lists this clone with a few counts. This rearrangement joins TRBV9 to TRBJ1-1; 7 nucleotides agree with TRBD1. This CDR3 has 13 residues. V dropped 4 bases and J dropped 5; count of bases not matched to a gene: 5. Per the germline V gene, CDR1 is SGDLS and CDR2 is YYNGEE. CDR3 sequence (DNA): TGTGCCAGCAGCCTATCGACAGGGACTGAAGCTTTCTTT. This gives the protein CASSLSTGTEAFF.

This chain connects TRBV27 to TRBJ1-1; 10 nucleotides line up with TRBD1. The CDR3 sequence is 13 residues long. Germline values: CDR1 MNHEY, CDR2 SMNVEV (reference sequence). V was pared by 3 bases and J by 11 bases, with 6 bases of the junction left unmatched. DNA for the CDR3: TGTGCCAGCAGTTTGGGACAGGGGAGTGGTGCTTTCTTT. Its protein is CASSLGQGSGAFF.

V and J are TRBV15 and TRBJ1-2; TRBD1 agrees at 8 bases. Germline V CDR1 and CDR2: LNHNV, YYDKDF (reference sequence). Losses at the gene ends were 8 bases for V and 4 bases for J; bases not matched to a gene: 3. The CDR3 covers 12 residues. CDR3 bases: TGTGCCACCCGGGACAGGCTCTATGGCTACACCTTC. Its translation: CATRDRLYGYTF.

The V call is TRBV21-1, the J call TRBJ2-4; TRBD2 is the table's D call, not checked against the DNA. TRBV21-1 is assigned pseudogene status. The CDR3 totals 15 residues. CDR3 region: CASSKFSARKNIQYF. As DNA, the CDR3 is TGTGCCAGCAGCAAGTTTAGCGCTAGGAAAAACATTCAGTACTTC.

This chain joins TRBV30 and TRBJ1-4, with TRBD1 matching over 8 bases. CDR1 GTSNPN and CDR2 SVGIG come from the germline V gene (reference sequence). V trimming: 3 bases; J trimming: 8 bases; junction bases outside the gene matches: 8. The CDR3 has 14 residues. The CDR3, as DNA: TGTGCCTGGAGGGACAGGGTTAAGGAGGAAAAACTGTTTTTT. It translates to CAWRDRVKEEKLFF.

CDR3 sequence: CASSLGGHNEQFF. CDR3 sequence (DNA): TGTGCCAGCAGCTTAGGGGGCCACAATGAGCAGTTCTTC. The chain joins TRBV7-3 to TRBJ2-1; D possibly corresponds to TRBD1 (6 bases). V was trimmed by 2 bases and J by 5 bases, leaving 7 bases between them. The CDR3 loop spans 13 amino acids. Germline CDR1 is SGHTA and CDR2 is FQGTGA. The whole variable domain, remainder taken from reference TRBV7-3 and TRBJ2-1, is GAGVSQTPSNKVTEKGKYVELRCDPISGHTALYWYRQSLGQGPEFLIYFQGTGAADDSGLPNDRFFAVRPEGSVSTLKIQRTERGDSAVYLCASSLGGHNEQFFGPGTRLTVL.

This clone was picked up one time. The rearrangement uses TRBV27 and TRBJ1-1, with a possible D match to TRBD1 (6 bases). CDR3 length: 12 amino acids. V shed 6 bases and J shed 10 bases, with 15 bases lying between them. Germline lookup yields CDR1 MNHEY and CDR2 SMNVEV (reference sequence). Here the CDR3 DNA reads TGTGCCAGCAGCCAAGGACAGTTTTCAGCTTTCTTT. This translates into CASSQGQFSAFF.

The V gene is TRBV6-2 or TRBV6-3, the J gene TRBJ2-3; D not resolved. Germline lookup yields CDR1 MNHEY and CDR2 SVGEGT. V dropped 2 bases and J dropped 6 bases, with 12 bases sitting between them. The CDR3 totals 14 residues. The CDR3 spells CASSYRARADTQYF. The CDR3 region has the DNA TGTGCCAGCAGTTACCGTGCCAGAGCGGATACGCAGTATTTT.

The genes are TRBV2 and TRBJ2-1, with 7 bases identical to TRBD2. Trimming removed 2 bases from V and 5 bases from J; junction bases left unmatched: 12. Germline CDR1 is SNHLY and CDR2 is FYNNEI. CDR3 size: 17 residues. CDR3 loop: CASSEIGGGRLDNEQFF. DNA of the CDR3: TGTGCCAGCAGTGAAATCGGCGGGGGTCGATTGGACAATGAGCAGTTCTTC.

The V and J genes are TRBV5-4 and TRBJ1-1; a weak D match, TRBD1 (5 bases). Trimming pared 4 bases from V and 5 bases from J, leaving 15 bases between. Germline V gene sequence: CDR1 SGHNT, CDR2 YYREEE (reference sequence). The CDR3 contains 14 residues. In DNA form, the CDR3 reads TGTGCCAGCAGCCCTCCACAGCGGGGGACTGAAGCTTTCTTT. Translating gives CASSPPQRGTEAFF. Using reference TRBV5-4 and TRBJ1-1 for the parts outside the CDR3, the full variable domain is ETGVTQSPTHLIKTRGQQVTLRCSSQSGHNTVSWYQQALGQGPQFIFQYYREEENGRGNFPPRFSGLQFPNYSSELNVNALELDDSALYLCASSPPQRGTEAFFGQGTRLTVV.

J is TRBJ2-2 and V is TRBV7-9; 10 nucleotides match TRBD2. Germline CDR1 and CDR2: SEHNR and FQNEAQ (reference sequence). The CDR3 is 17 residues long. J was trimmed by 0 bases and V by 4 bases; bases with no gene match: 5. The CDR3 reads CASSWRLAGANTGELFF. In DNA form, the CDR3 reads TGTGCCAGCAGCTGGAGGCTAGCGGGAGCGAACACCGGGGAGCTGTTTTTT. Full variable domain (rest looked up from reference TRBV7-9 and TRBJ2-2): DTGVSQNPRHKITKRGQNVTFRCDPISEHNRLYWYRQTLGQGPEFLTYFQNEAQLEKSRLLSDRFSAERPKGSFSTLEIQRTEQGDSAMYLCASSWRLAGANTGELFFGEGSRLTVL.

J is TRBJ1-1 and V is TRBV7-2; TRBD1 might be the D (5 bases). Germline lookup yields CDR1 SGHTA and CDR2 FQGNSA. The CDR3 extends over 13 amino acids. Trimming stripped 4 bases from V and 4 bases from J, with 10 bases between. In nucleotides, the CDR3 is TGTGCCAGCAGCTCCCAGGGAGGCACTGAAGCTTTCTTT. Translating gives CASSSQGGTEAFF.

This clone has only one observation. The chain links TRBV18 to TRBJ2-6; 10 bases fit TRBD1. Germline CDR1 KGHSH, CDR2 LQKENI. The CDR3 is 18 amino acids. Trimming removed 3 bases from V and 4 bases from J; junction bases left unmatched: 9. The CDR3 sequence: CASSPMTGGAVGANVLTF. CDR3 nucleotide sequence: TGTGCCAGCTCACCGATGACAGGGGGCGCAGTAGGGGCCAACGTCCTGACTTTC.

The V gene is TRBV5-6, the J gene TRBJ2-3; 8 bases are a match to TRBD1. V shed 2 bases and J 1 base; nucleotides not matched to a gene: 3. Germline V gene sequence: CDR1 SGHDT, CDR2 YYEEEE. This CDR3 is built from 15 residues. The CDR3: CASSFGTGRTDTQYF. The CDR3 bases are TGTGCCAGCAGCTTCGGGACAGGTCGCACAGATACGCAGTATTTT.

The CDR3 loop is CASSYSGSYEQYF. As DNA, the CDR3 is TGTGCCAGCAGTTACTCAGGGAGCTACGAGCAGTACTTC. V usage is TRBV6-5 and J usage is TRBJ2-7, with a possible D match to TRBD2 (5 bases). Trimming stripped 0 bases from V and 3 bases from J, with 6 bases between. The germline gives CDR1 MNHEY, CDR2 SVGAGI. The CDR3 is 13 amino acids.

The gene calls are TRBV7-3 and TRBJ1-6; 8 bases are shared with TRBD1. Germline lookup yields CDR1 SGHTA and CDR2 FQGTGA. With V trimmed by 5 bases and J by 0 bases, 3 bases remained unmatched. There are 16 residues in the CDR3. The CDR3 nucleotides are TGTGCCAGCAGCCTCACAGGGGGCTCCTATAATTCACCCCTCCACTTT. It encodes CASSLTGGSYNSPLHF.

V usage is TRBV5-1 and J usage is TRBJ2-2, with 12 bases lining up with TRBD2. From germline, CDR1 is SGHRS and CDR2 YFSETQ. V shed 0 bases, J shed 1 base, and the junction held 4 bases outside the gene matches. This CDR3 has 18 amino acids. CDR3 sequence: CASSLAGLAGMNTGELFF. The CDR3, as DNA: TGCGCCAGCAGCTTGGCCGGACTAGCGGGGATGAACACCGGGGAGCTGTTTTTT.

The V gene is TRBV5-5, the J gene TRBJ1-1; tentative D call: TRBD1 (5 bases). The V and J ends lost 4 bases and 5 bases respectively, with 12 bases between them. Germline CDR1 reads SGHKS; CDR2 reads YYEKEE (reference sequence). The CDR3 extends over 13 amino acids. CDR3 sequence reads: CASSPDSRTEAFF. As DNA, the CDR3 is TGTGCCAGCAGCCCCGACAGCCGGACTGAAGCTTTCTTT.

The chain has TRBV24-1 and TRBJ1-2, with a tentative D call TRBD1 (5 bases). CDR3 length equals 13 residues. Germline V lookup: CDR1 KGHDR, CDR2 SFDVKD. V was trimmed by 5 bases and J by 0 bases, leaving 6 bases between them. CDR3: CATSARANYGYTF. The CDR3 DNA reads as TGTGCCACCAGTGCCAGGGCTAACTATGGCTACACCTTC.

The genes are TRBV5-1 and TRBJ1-5; the D is unclear. Germline CDR1 and CDR2: SGHRS and YFSETQ. Between the trimmed V and J ends, which lost 4 bases and 1 base, there was a span of 6 bases. The CDR3 has 13 amino acids. The CDR3 bases are TGCGCCAGCAGCACAGAGAGCAATCAGCCCCAGCATTTT. It translates to CASSTESNQPQHF. Full variable domain (outside the CDR3, taken from reference TRBV5-1 and TRBJ1-5): KAGVTQTPRYLIKTRGQQVTLSCSPISGHRSVSWYQQTPGQGLQFLFEYFSETQRNKGNFPGRFSGRQFSNSRSEMNVSTLELGDSALYLCASSTESNQPQHFGDGTRLSIL.

The chain couples TRBV9 to TRBJ2-1; D unclear. Germline-derived CDR1 and CDR2 are SGDLS and YYNGEE. The CDR3 length is 16 residues. V lost 0 bases, J lost 0 bases, and 10 bases lay in between. The chain's CDR3 is CASSVESERSYNEQFF. The CDR3, as DNA: TGTGCCAGCAGCGTAGAGTCAGAACGCTCCTACAATGAGCAGTTCTTC.

The rearrangement uses TRBV19 and TRBJ1-5; 7 bases match TRBD1. Germline trimming cut 5 bases from V and 0 bases from J; bases unmatched to any gene: 10. The CDR3 length is 17 residues. CDR1 LNHDA and CDR2 SQIVND come from the germline V gene (reference sequence). CDR3 coding DNA: TGTGCCAGTAGTTCGACAGGGACGGCCTATAGCAATCAGCCCCAGCATTTT. This codes for CASSSTGTAYSNQPQHF.